These 19 T cell receptor beta chains were all obtained from the same sample, sequenced in a study of hypomethylating agent response in myelodysplastic syndrome (dated by TCRdb to the early 2020s). The method was the immunoSEQ multiplex PCR assay. Imported from immuneACCESS, the table was reduced by TCRdb to in-frame sequences with V and J called. These copies leave out some clones; in studies compared against another copy, an unresolved V gene accounts for under half, and the cause of the remainder is not known. A total of approximately 6,600 clones appear in this sample, 80% to 90% of them only once. The ten biggest clones cover around a quarter of the sample. The sequencing here drew on bone marrow, taken before or after starting hypomethylating agent treatment for myelodysplastic syndrome (not recorded which). The source of these receptors is a human donor with myelodysplastic syndrome.

This chain uses TRBV7-8 with TRBJ2-5; 7 bases agree with TRBD2. Germline V lookup: CDR1 SGHVS, CDR2 FQNEAQ. V trimming: 1 base; J trimming: 9 bases; junction bases outside the gene matches: 8. The length of the CDR3 is 14 residues. The CDR3 protein is CASSLVESSGAQYF. The CDR3 DNA is TGTGCCAGCAGCTTAGTTGAGTCGAGCGGGGCCCAGTACTTC.

This chain joins TRBV7-9 and TRBJ2-1, with unresolved D. The CDR3 is 14 amino acids. Germline CDR1 SEHNR, CDR2 FQNEAQ (reference sequence). V dropped 4 bases and J dropped 6 bases, with 13 bases sitting between them. The CDR3 loop is CASSSYRRINEQFF. As DNA, the CDR3 is TGTGCCAGCAGCTCTTATCGGCGCATCAATGAGCAGTTCTTC.

The sample holds one count of this clone. V and J are TRBV7-8 and TRBJ2-2, with D tentatively TRBD1 or TRBD2 (5 bases each). Trimming removed 2 bases from V and 3 bases from J, with 16 bases in between. Germline values: CDR1 SGHVS, CDR2 FQNEAQ. The CDR3 runs to 17 residues. CDR3 nucleotide sequence: TGTGCCAGCAGCTTATTTTCCGGGACCACATACACCGGGGAGCTGTTTTTT. Translating gives CASSLFSGTTYTGELFF.

The DNA of the CDR3 is TGTGCCAGCAGCTTCGGGACAGAAAATCAGCCCCAGCATTTT. Translation gives CASSFGTENQPQHF. The V gene is TRBV7-9, the J gene TRBJ1-5; 7 nucleotides line up with TRBD1. Trimming cost V 3 bases and J 4 bases; bases outside gene matches: 3. This CDR3 is 14 amino acids long. CDR1 is SEHNR and CDR2 is FQNEAQ in the germline V gene (reference sequence).

This chain connects TRBV7-2 to TRBJ2-2; no definite D call. Germline loops: CDR1 SGHTA, CDR2 FQGNSA. V gave up 1 base and J gave up 0 bases, with 12 bases separating them. The CDR3 totals 17 residues. The CDR3 sequence is CASSLVGVLTNTGELFF. The CDR3 DNA is TGTGCCAGCAGCTTAGTGGGTGTACTGACGAACACCGGGGAGCTGTTTTTT. Supplemented by reference TRBV7-2 and TRBJ2-2, the full variable domain reads GAGVSQSPSNKVTEKGKDVELRCDPISGHTALYWYRQSLGQGLEFLIYFQGNSAPDKSGLPSDRFSAERTGGSVSTLTIQRTQQEDSAVYLCASSLVGVLTNTGELFFGEGSRLTVL.

This chain uses TRBV12-5 with TRBJ2-1, with D possibly being TRBD1 (5 bases). V was shortened by 1 base and J by 7 bases, with 8 bases between the two germline ends. This CDR3 has 13 amino acids. The V gene's germline CDR1 is LGHNT and CDR2 FRNRAP. CDR3 DNA: TGTGCTAGTGGTTTGGGAACAGGAAATGAGCAGTTCTTC. It translates to CASGLGTGNEQFF.

This clone qualifies as large. J is TRBJ2-5 and V is TRBV19; D is ambiguous. The CDR3 spans 15 residues. V lost 0 bases to trimming and J lost 3 bases, with 11 bases between them. The germline V gene encodes CDR1 LNHDA and CDR2 SQIVND (reference sequence). The CDR3: CASSIDPGAKETQYF. CDR3 in DNA: TGTGCCAGTAGTATAGATCCGGGTGCGAAAGAGACCCAGTACTTC.

By share, this clone ranks as medium-sized. This chain joins TRBV6-1 and TRBJ1-5; D call uncertain. CDR1 is MNHNS, CDR2 SASEGT, per germline. V dropped 5 bases and J dropped 2 bases, with 13 bases sitting between them. The CDR3 runs to 15 residues. This chain's CDR3 is CASSSPALGNQPQHF. CDR3 in DNA: TGTGCCAGCAGTTCTCCCGCCCTCGGCAATCAGCCCCAGCATTTT.

The J gene is TRBJ2-1, the V gene TRBV7-6; maybe TRBD1 (5 bases). The CDR3 consists of 13 residues. Germline loops: CDR1 SGHVS, CDR2 FNYEAQ. V was shortened by 2 bases and J by 6 bases, with 8 bases between the two germline ends. The CDR3 spells CASSLYQGNEQFF. CDR3 bases: TGTGCCAGCAGCTTATATCAGGGCAATGAGCAGTTCTTC.

CDR3 DNA: TGCGCCAGCAGTCGGTCTCTAGGGGAGAACAATGAGCAGTTCTTC. Its translation: CASSRSLGENNEQFF. The gene calls are TRBV5-1 and TRBJ2-1, with D tentatively TRBD1 or TRBD2 (5 bases each). The CDR3 is 15 amino acids. Per germline, CDR1 SGHRS and CDR2 YFSETQ. Trimming cost V 5 bases and J 5 bases, with 17 bases left between them.

The chain combines TRBV5-4 with TRBJ2-3, with TRBD2 matching over 11 bases. This CDR3 contains 15 residues. From germline, CDR1 is SGHNT and CDR2 YYREEE (reference sequence). With V trimmed by 4 bases and J by 2 bases, 3 bases remained unmatched. CDR3 region: CASSPGLADTDTQYF. The CDR3 DNA is TGTGCCAGCAGCCCGGGACTAGCGGACACAGATACGCAGTATTTT.

The rearrangement joins TRBV6-4 to TRBJ2-1; TRBD2 is a possible D gene (5 bases). The V end was cut by 1 base, the J end by 4 bases, with 14 bases between. Germline V gene lookup returns CDR1 MRHNA and CDR2 SNTAGT. The CDR3 is 16 amino acids. The DNA of the CDR3 is TGTGCCAGCAGTGACTTCCCCGGCGGGCCTTACAATGAGCAGTTCTTC. Its translation: CASSDFPGGPYNEQFF.

Only one count was recorded for this clone. This chain connects TRBV6-5 to TRBJ2-6, with D uncertain. Germline values: CDR1 MNHEY, CDR2 SVGAGI. The V end lost 4 bases, the J end lost 2 bases, and 9 bases lay between the germline ends. The length of the CDR3 is 15 residues. CDR3 nucleotide sequence: TGTGCCAGCAGTTTCTTAAGGGCTGGGGCCAACGTCCTGACTTTC. This encodes CASSFLRAGANVLTF.

The gene calls are TRBV11-3 and TRBJ2-5; 10 bases match TRBD2. Per germline, CDR1 SGHNT and CDR2 YENEEA. J gave up 4 bases and V 1 base, and 9 bases lay outside the gene matches. The CDR3 consists of 17 residues. In DNA form, the CDR3 reads TGTGCCAGCAGCTTAGGAGCTAGCGGGAGAGGTTTAGAGACCCAGTACTTC. It is translated as CASSLGASGRGLETQYF.

This clone has just a few counts. V and J are TRBV7-3 and TRBJ1-3; D possibly corresponds to TRBD1 (5 bases). The germline V gene has CDR1 SGHTA and CDR2 FQGTGA. Trimming left V 5 bases short and J 0 bases short, with 14 bases between. This CDR3 spans 16 amino acids. The CDR3 sequence is CASSPGGSHSGNTIYF. For the CDR3, the DNA is TGTGCCAGCAGCCCGGGGGGATCGCACTCTGGAAACACCATATATTTT.

This chain uses TRBV11-3 with TRBJ1-3; perhaps TRBD1 as D (6 bases). The CDR3 extends over 16 amino acids. The germline V gene has CDR1 SGHNT and CDR2 YENEEA. Trimming removed 0 bases from V and 2 bases from J, with 11 bases in between. The CDR3 DNA sequence: TGTGCCAGCAGCTTAGATACCAGGGGACCTGGAAACACCATATATTTT. It specifies CASSLDTRGPGNTIYF.

This clone is large (0.1 to 1%) within its sample. This sequence joins TRBV9 and TRBJ1-2; tentatively, D is TRBD1 (5 bases). Trimming left V 3 bases short and J 6 bases short, with 12 bases between. The CDR3 length is 13 residues. CDR1 SGDLS and CDR2 YYNGEE come from the germline V gene. The CDR3 spells CASSAWGGHGYTF. In DNA, the CDR3 is TGTGCCAGCAGCGCCTGGGGGGGTCATGGCTACACCTTC.

The chain couples TRBV5-1 to TRBJ2-5; 9 nucleotides agree with TRBD2. CDR1 and CDR2 (germline): SGHRS, YFSETQ. CDR3 size: 15 residues. After removal of 0 bases from V and 3 bases from J, the junction contained 3 bases not matched to a gene. The CDR3 region has the DNA TGCGCCAGCAGCTTGGGCGGGGGGGCTGAAGAGACCCAGTACTTC. It encodes CASSLGGGAEETQYF.

The chain carries TRBV15 and TRBJ1-4; weak D call: TRBD1 (5 bases). The CDR3 contains 13 residues. Looked up from germline, CDR1 is LNHNV and CDR2 is YYDKDF (reference sequence). V was clipped by 10 bases and J by 5 bases, with 14 bases between them. Written as DNA, the CDR3 is TGTGCCAGCTCACAGGAGTACAATGAAAAACTGTTTTTT. Encoded protein: CASSQEYNEKLFF.